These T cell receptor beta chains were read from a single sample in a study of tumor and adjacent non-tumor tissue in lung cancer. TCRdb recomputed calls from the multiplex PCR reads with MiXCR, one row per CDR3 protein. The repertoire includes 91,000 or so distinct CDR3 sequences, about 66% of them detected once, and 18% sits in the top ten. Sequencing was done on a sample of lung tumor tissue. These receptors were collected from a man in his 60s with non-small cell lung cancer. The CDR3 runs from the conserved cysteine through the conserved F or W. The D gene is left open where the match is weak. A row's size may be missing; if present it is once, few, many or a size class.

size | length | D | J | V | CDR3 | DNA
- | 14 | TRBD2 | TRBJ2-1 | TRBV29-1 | CNVSLAGGYNEQFF | TGCAACGTCAGTCTAGCGGGCGGCTACAATGAGCAGTTCTTT
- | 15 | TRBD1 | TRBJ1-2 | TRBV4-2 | CVSSQSTGGNYGYTF | TGTGTCAGCAGCCAATCGACAGGGGGAAACTATGGCTACACTTTC
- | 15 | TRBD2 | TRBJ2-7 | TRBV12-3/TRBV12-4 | CASGPIGRVFYEQYF | TGTGCCAGCGGACCTATCGGGAGGGTTTTCTACGAGCAGTACTTC
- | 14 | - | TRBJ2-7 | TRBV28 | CASSFWTDTYEQYF | TGTGCAAGCAGTTTTTGGACAGACACCTACGAGCAGTACTTC
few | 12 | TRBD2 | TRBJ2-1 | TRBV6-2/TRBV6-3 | CASSSLAGGQFF | TGTGCCAGCAGTTCCCTAGCGGGAGGGCAGTTCTTC
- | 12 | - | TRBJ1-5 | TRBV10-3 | CASGKGDQPQHF | TGTGCCAGTGGGAAAGGTGATCAGCCACAGCATTTT
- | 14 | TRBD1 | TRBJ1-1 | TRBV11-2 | CASSLDRMSAEAFF | TGTGCTAGCAGCTTGGACAGGATGAGCGCTGAAGCTTTCTTT
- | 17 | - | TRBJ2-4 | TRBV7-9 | CVSSLALGGQAKNIQYF | TGTGTCAGCAGCTTAGCGCTGGGGGGACAGGCCAAAAACATTCAGTACTTC
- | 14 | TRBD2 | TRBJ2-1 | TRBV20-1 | CNAQAGTLWDEQFF | TGCAATGCCCAAGCGGGGACGCTTTGGGACGAGCAGTTCTTC
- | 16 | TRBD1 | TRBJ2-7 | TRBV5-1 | CASSLRQGPNSYEQYF | TGCGCCAGCAGCCTCCGACAGGGACCTAACTCCTACGAGCAGTACTTC
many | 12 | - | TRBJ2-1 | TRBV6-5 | CASTATHNEQFF | TGTGCCAGCACCGCGACACACAATGAGCAGTTCTTC
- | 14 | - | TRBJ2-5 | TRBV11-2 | CASTRLLGPETQYF | TGTGCCAGCACCCGTCTACTCGGTCCCGAGACCCAGTACTTC
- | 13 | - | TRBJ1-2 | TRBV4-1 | CASNQVADYGYTF | TGCGCCAGCAACCAAGTGGCAGACTATGGCTACACCTTC
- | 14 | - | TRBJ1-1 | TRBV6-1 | CAGSEQTANTEAFF | TGTGCCGGCAGTGAACAGACAGCGAACACTGAAGCTTTCTTT